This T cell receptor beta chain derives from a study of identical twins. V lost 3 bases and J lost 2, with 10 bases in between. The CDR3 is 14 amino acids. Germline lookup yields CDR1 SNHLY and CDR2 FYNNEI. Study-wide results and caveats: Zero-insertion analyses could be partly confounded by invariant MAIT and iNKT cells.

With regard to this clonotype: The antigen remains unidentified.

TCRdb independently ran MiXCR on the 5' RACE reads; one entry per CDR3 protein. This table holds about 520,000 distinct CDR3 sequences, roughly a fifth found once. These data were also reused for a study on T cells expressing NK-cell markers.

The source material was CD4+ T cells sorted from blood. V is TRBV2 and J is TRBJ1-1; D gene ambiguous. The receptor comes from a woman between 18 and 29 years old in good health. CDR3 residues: CASSESKGNTEAFF. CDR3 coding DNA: TGTGCCAGCAGTGAGTCTAAGGGTAACACTGAAGCTTTCTTT.